The 28 T cell receptor beta chains reported below all come from one sample, sequenced in a study of identical twins. TCRdb reanalysed the 5' RACE reads using MiXCR and keeps one entry per CDR3 protein. Of 450,000 to 650,000 distinct CDR3 sequences in the sample, nearly 15% were seen once. This sample was shared with a second study, whose subject was yellow fever vaccine responses in identical twins.

The sequenced sample was CD4+ T cells sorted from blood. These receptors originate from a woman younger than 30 in good health.

V usage is TRBV2 and J usage is TRBJ2-5; TRBD1 matches at 7 bases. J gave up 3 bases and V 8 bases, and 6 bases lay outside the gene matches. From germline, CDR1 is SNHLY and CDR2 FYNNEI. This CDR3 is built from 13 residues. DNA for the CDR3: TGTGCCAGCCACCGGGACAGAGAAGAGACCCAGTACTTC. Translated: CASHRDREETQYF.

The table lists this clonotype with a few counts. J is TRBJ1-5 and V is TRBV12-3 or TRBV12-4, with D tentatively TRBD1 (6 bases). V shed 5 bases and J shed 0 bases, with 17 bases lying between them. The CDR3 runs to 17 residues. This CDR3 reads CASSHSAGRGSNQPQHF. DNA of the CDR3: TGTGCCAGCAGTCACTCGGCTGGCAGGGGTAGCAATCAGCCCCAGCATTTT.

A few counts support this clonotype. The gene calls are TRBV12-2 and TRBJ2-1; the table gives TRBD1 as D, unverified against the DNA. TRBV12-2 is noted as a pseudogene. The CDR3 totals 11 residues. As DNA, the CDR3 is TGTGCAAGTCGCTTTCCGGGACGGGATCTCTTC. It yields the protein CASRFPGRDLF.

The chain uses TRBV5-6 and TRBJ1-4; D is unclear. The CDR3 extends over 15 amino acids. V shed 0 bases and J shed 8 bases, with 14 bases lying between them. The germline V gene encodes CDR1 SGHDT and CDR2 YYEEEE. The DNA of the CDR3 is TGTGCCAGCAGCTTGGTTGGAGAAATCGCGGAAAAACTGTTTTTT. Translated, it gives CASSLVGEIAEKLFF.

This sequence joins TRBV7-8 and TRBJ2-5; 10 nucleotides line up with TRBD1. CDR1 and CDR2 (germline): SGHVS, FQNEAQ. The trim removed 2 bases at V and 5 bases at J, leaving 11 bases unmatched. This CDR3 has 17 amino acids. The chain's CDR3 is CASSLTEEMGQGETQYF. In DNA form, the CDR3 reads TGTGCCAGCAGCTTAACAGAGGAAATGGGACAGGGGGAGACCCAGTACTTC. The complete variable domain, with remaining parts taken from reference TRBV7-8 and TRBJ2-5, reads GAGVSQSPRYKVAKRGQDVALRCDPISGHVSLFWYQQALGQGPEFLTYFQNEAQLDKSGLPSDRFFAERPEGSVSTLKIQRTQQEDSAVYLCASSLTEEMGQGETQYFGPGTRLLVL.

V gene TRBV19 combines with J gene TRBJ2-7, with D perhaps TRBD2 (5 bases). The germline gives CDR1 LNHDA, CDR2 SQIVND (reference sequence). V was cut by 7 bases and J by 3 bases, with 28 bases left in between. This CDR3 region has 18 residues. The CDR3 loop reads CASTRRETLASGFYEQYV. CDR3 sequence (DNA): TGTGCCAGTACTAGAAGGGAGACCTTAGCCAGTGGGTTCTACGAGCAGTACGTC.

This clonotype was observed a handful of times. V gene TRBV10-3 combines with J gene TRBJ2-1, with 9 bases identical to TRBD2. Germline CDR1 is ENHRY and CDR2 is SYGVKD. V lost 8 bases and J lost 6; bases outside the gene matches: 8. This CDR3 comprises 14 residues. CDR3 in DNA: TGTGCCATCCTTGCTAGCGGGGACCCCAATGAGCAGTTCTTC. This sequence encodes CAILASGDPNEQFF.

This chain links TRBV15 with TRBJ2-2; 8 bases match TRBD1. CDR1 and CDR2 from the germline V gene are LNHNV and YYDKDF (reference sequence). V lost 5 bases, J lost 1 base, and 9 bases stayed unmatched. CDR3 size: 17 residues. The CDR3 coding sequence is TGTGCCACCAGCGGACGTACCGGGACAGGGAACACCGGGGAGCTGTTTTTT. Translation: CATSGRTGTGNTGELFF.

V gene TRBV5-1 combines with J gene TRBJ2-1; D is undetermined. CDR3 length: 12 residues. V gave up 1 base and J gave up 9 bases, with 8 bases separating them. Germline CDR1 and CDR2: SGHRS and YFSETQ. The CDR3 DNA is TGCGCCAGCAGCTTGAGCCCACCTGAGCAGTTCTTC. It yields the protein CASSLSPPEQFF.

This rearrangement joins TRBV5-1 to TRBJ2-3, with TRBD2 identical over 8 bases. CDR3 size: 14 residues. Germline assignment: CDR1 SGHRS and CDR2 YFSETQ. The V and J ends lost 5 bases and 2 bases, in that order; junction bases with no gene match: 4. CDR3 region: CASSRAGDTDTQYF. The DNA of the CDR3 is TGCGCCAGCAGTCGAGCGGGGGACACAGATACGCAGTATTTT.

This clonotype was seen a few times. The genes are TRBV24-1 and TRBJ2-3; 8 bases map to TRBD2. Germline V lookup: CDR1 KGHDR, CDR2 SFDVKD. The CDR3 length is 17 residues. V shed 3 bases and J 0 bases; nucleotides not matched to a gene: 7. Written as DNA, the CDR3 is TGTGCCACCAGTGATCGAGCGGCTAGCGGGAGCACAGATACGCAGTATTTT. It is translated as CATSDRAASGSTDTQYF.

There are a few counts of this clonotype. V and J are TRBV7-8 and TRBJ2-7; possible D gene TRBD2, 5 bases. The CDR3 contains 14 residues. Trimming shortened V by 4 bases and J by 2 bases, and 12 bases separated the two germline ends. The germline V gene has CDR1 SGHVS and CDR2 FQNEAQ. CDR3 sequence reads: CASSSSGATYEQYF. CDR3 nucleotide sequence: TGTGCCAGCAGCTCGAGCGGTGCTACCTACGAGCAGTACTTC.

J is TRBJ2-3 and V is TRBV5-1; 12 nucleotides align to TRBD2. The V gene end was trimmed by 2 bases and the J gene end by 0 bases; junction bases not matched to a gene: 4. The V gene's germline CDR1 is SGHRS and CDR2 YFSETQ. The CDR3 contains 17 residues. The CDR3 protein is CASSFAGTSGSTDTQYF. For the CDR3, the DNA is TGCGCCAGCAGCTTCGCCGGGACTAGCGGGAGCACAGATACGCAGTATTTT.

In its sample, this clonotype was seen a few times. The CDR3 nucleotides read TGCGCCAGCAGCTTGGCCGCTAGCGGGAAAGAGACCCAGTACTTC. Translating it yields CASSLAASGKETQYF. The chain recombines TRBV5-1 with TRBJ2-5; 9 nucleotides line up with TRBD2. The V segment lost 0 bases and the J segment 3 bases; nucleotides outside the gene matches: 3. Germline V CDR1 and CDR2: SGHRS, YFSETQ. The CDR3 has 15 residues.

The rearrangement uses TRBV5-1 and TRBJ2-7; 12 bases are a match to TRBD2. Losses at the gene ends were 3 bases for V and 6 bases for J; bases not matched to a gene: 19. CDR1 SGHRS and CDR2 YFSETQ come from the germline V gene. This CDR3 region has 19 residues. The CDR3 here is CASSYTGGFRTSGIGEQYF. The DNA of the CDR3 is TGCGCCAGCAGCTACACAGGGGGCTTTAGGACTAGCGGGATCGGCGAGCAGTACTTC.

This clonotype was observed once. The chain links TRBV20-1 to TRBJ2-5; tentatively, D is TRBD1 (5 bases). This CDR3 spans 15 amino acids. With 0 bases removed from V and 6 bases from J, the gap between germline ends came to 17 bases. Germline V gene lookup returns CDR1 DFQATT and CDR2 SNEGSKA (reference sequence). The CDR3 nucleotides read TGCAGTGCTAGAGATTTGGGGCAGCCTAGTCAGACCCAGTACTTC. Translated, it gives CSARDLGQPSQTQYF.

The rearrangement uses TRBV10-3 and TRBJ1-2; a possible D gene is TRBD1 (6 bases). This CDR3 comprises 11 residues. The germline V and J ends were trimmed by 10 bases and 4 bases, with 10 bases remaining between them. CDR1 is ENHRY and CDR2 is SYGVKD in the germline V gene. The CDR3 is CATATGYGYTF. CDR3 sequence (DNA): TGTGCCACCGCGACAGGCTATGGCTACACCTTC.

This chain connects TRBV7-2 to TRBJ2-4; 9 bases are a match to TRBD1. The V gene's germline CDR1 is SGHTA and CDR2 FQGNSA. V lost 5 bases to trimming and J lost 3 bases; unmatched junction nucleotides: 8. This CDR3 comprises 16 residues. The CDR3 sequence is CASSKKQGAGKNIQYF. CDR3 DNA: TGTGCCAGCAGCAAAAAACAGGGGGCCGGCAAAAACATTCAGTACTTC.

This clonotype was observed a few times. The chain recombines TRBV7-2 with TRBJ1-5, with 11 positions matching TRBD1. Per the germline V gene, CDR1 is SGHTA and CDR2 is FQGNSA. The CDR3 runs 16 residues. J was trimmed by 6 bases and V by 5 bases; bases with no gene match: 9. The CDR3 nucleotides read TGTGCCAGCAGCACCAGGACAGGGGGCTTTGGTCAGCCCCAGCATTTT. Translation gives CASSTRTGGFGQPQHF.

The chain joins TRBV28 to TRBJ1-2; the match to TRBD1 covers 7 bases. Per germline, CDR1 MDHEN and CDR2 SYDVKM. The CDR3 totals 15 residues. With V trimmed by 1 base and J by 4 bases, 6 bases remained unmatched. CDR3 in DNA: TGTGCCAGCAGTTTATTACAGGGGCGGGCCTATGGCTACACCTTC. Amino acids: CASSLLQGRAYGYTF.

The chain is built from TRBV5-1 and TRBJ2-1; D not resolved. Trimming took 4 bases from V and 4 from J, leaving 18 bases between them. The CDR3 covers 16 residues. From germline, CDR1 is SGHRS and CDR2 YFSETQ. The CDR3 region is CASSPLKRLDYNEQFF. The DNA of the CDR3 is TGCGCCAGCAGCCCGCTTAAGAGGTTGGATTACAATGAGCAGTTCTTC.

The CDR3 protein is CASSLVAGRDTEAFF. The CDR3 coding sequence is TGTGCCAGCAGCTTAGTAGCCGGGAGGGACACTGAAGCTTTCTTT. The J gene is TRBJ1-1, the V gene TRBV11-2; D remains ambiguous. The CDR3 runs to 15 residues. Germline assignment: CDR1 SGHAT and CDR2 FQNNGV. V lost 1 base to trimming and J lost 3 bases, with 12 bases between them.

The rearrangement links TRBV5-1 to TRBJ2-4; D is perhaps TRBD1 (6 bases). Trimming stripped 3 bases from V and 3 bases from J, with 10 bases between. The length of the CDR3 is 14 residues. Germline-derived CDR1 and CDR2 are SGHRS and YFSETQ. Here the CDR3 DNA reads TGCGCCAGCAGCTCGGGACAACTCAAAAACATTCAGTACTTC. This gives the protein CASSSGQLKNIQYF. Full variable domain (rest looked up from reference TRBV5-1 and TRBJ2-4): KAGVTQTPRYLIKTRGQQVTLSCSPISGHRSVSWYQQTPGQGLQFLFEYFSETQRNKGNFPGRFSGRQFSNSRSEMNVSTLELGDSALYLCASSSGQLKNIQYFGAGTRLSVL.

For the CDR3, the DNA is TGCGCCAGCAGTAAGACAGGGGTGGGTGAGCAGTTCTTC. Translating it yields CASSKTGVGEQFF. The gene calls are TRBV10-2 and TRBJ2-1; 8 bases are a match to TRBD1. Trimming cost V 5 bases and J 9 bases; bases outside gene matches: 6. In germline, CDR1 is WSHSY, CDR2 SAAADI. This CDR3 region has 13 residues.

This clonotype turned up a few times. The chain employs TRBV20-1 and TRBJ1-1, with D unresolved. The germline V and J ends were trimmed by 4 bases and 0 bases, with 9 bases remaining between them. The CDR3 has 13 residues. The germline CDR1 and CDR2 sequences are DFQATT and SNEGSKA (reference sequence). The CDR3 reads CSAKAGLNTEAFF. The CDR3 coding sequence is TGCAGTGCTAAGGCAGGACTGAACACTGAAGCTTTCTTT.

V is TRBV7-2 and J is TRBJ1-6, with D possibly matching TRBD1 (5 bases). Looked up from germline, CDR1 is SGHTA and CDR2 is FQGNSA. V lost 2 bases and J 7 bases, leaving 21 bases between the germline ends. The CDR3 is 18 residues long. CDR3 protein: CASSLSATGPSSNSPLHF. The DNA of the CDR3 is TGTGCCAGCAGCTTATCGGCAACAGGCCCGAGTTCCAATTCACCCCTCCACTTT.

The chain combines TRBV12-3 or TRBV12-4 with TRBJ1-5; a weak D match, TRBD1 (6 bases). This CDR3 is 12 amino acids long. Trimming removed 6 bases from V and 9 bases from J, with 12 bases in between. The CDR3 sequence is CASSQQGRPQHF. CDR3 DNA sequence: TGTGCCAGCAGCCAACAGGGTAGGCCCCAGCATTTT.

This clonotype was seen a handful of times. The chain carries TRBV12-3 or TRBV12-4 and TRBJ2-1, with 12 positions matching TRBD2. The CDR3 has 19 residues. Losses at the gene ends were 2 bases for V and 2 bases for J; bases not matched to a gene: 10. Here the CDR3 reads CASSLYGASGRGAYNEQFF. CDR3 coding DNA: TGTGCCAGCAGTTTATATGGTGCTAGCGGGAGGGGGGCCTACAATGAGCAGTTCTTC.